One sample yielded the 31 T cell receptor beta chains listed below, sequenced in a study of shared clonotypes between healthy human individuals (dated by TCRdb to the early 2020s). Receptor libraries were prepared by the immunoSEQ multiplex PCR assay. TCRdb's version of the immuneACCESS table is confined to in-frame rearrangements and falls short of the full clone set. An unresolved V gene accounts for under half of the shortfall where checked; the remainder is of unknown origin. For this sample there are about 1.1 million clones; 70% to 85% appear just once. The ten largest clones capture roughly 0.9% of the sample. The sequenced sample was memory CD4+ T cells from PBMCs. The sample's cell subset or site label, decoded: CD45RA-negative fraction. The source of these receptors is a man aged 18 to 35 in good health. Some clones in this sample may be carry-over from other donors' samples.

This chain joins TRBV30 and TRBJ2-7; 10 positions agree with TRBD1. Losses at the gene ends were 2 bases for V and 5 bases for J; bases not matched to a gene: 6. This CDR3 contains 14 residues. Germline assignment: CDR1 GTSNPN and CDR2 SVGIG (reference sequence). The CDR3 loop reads CAWSRTGGNDEQYF. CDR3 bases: TGTGCCTGGAGTCGGACAGGGGGGAACGACGAGCAGTACTTC.

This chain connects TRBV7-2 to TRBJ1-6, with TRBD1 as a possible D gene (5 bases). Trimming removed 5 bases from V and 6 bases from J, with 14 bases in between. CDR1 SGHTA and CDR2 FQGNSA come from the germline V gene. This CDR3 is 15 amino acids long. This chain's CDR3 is CASSQEQVSNSPLHF. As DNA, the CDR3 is TGTGCCAGCAGCCAAGAACAGGTTTCTAATTCACCCCTCCACTTT.

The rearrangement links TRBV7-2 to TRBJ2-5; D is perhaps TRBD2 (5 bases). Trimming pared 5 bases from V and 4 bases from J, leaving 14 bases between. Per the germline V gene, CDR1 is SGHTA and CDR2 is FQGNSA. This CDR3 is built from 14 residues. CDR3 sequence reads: CASSVGYGGETQYF. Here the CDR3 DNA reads TGTGCCAGCAGCGTGGGATACGGAGGAGAGACCCAGTACTTC.

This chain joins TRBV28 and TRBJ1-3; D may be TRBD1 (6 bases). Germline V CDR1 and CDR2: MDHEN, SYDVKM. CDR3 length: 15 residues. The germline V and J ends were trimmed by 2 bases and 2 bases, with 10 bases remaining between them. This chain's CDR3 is CASSLIPGAGNTIYF. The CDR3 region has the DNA TGTGCCAGCAGTTTAATTCCAGGGGCTGGAAACACCATATATTTT.

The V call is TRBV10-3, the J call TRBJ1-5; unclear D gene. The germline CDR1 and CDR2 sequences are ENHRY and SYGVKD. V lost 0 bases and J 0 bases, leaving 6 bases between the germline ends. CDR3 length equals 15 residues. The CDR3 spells CAISESTVSNQPQHF. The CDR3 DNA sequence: TGTGCCATCAGTGAGTCTACGGTTAGCAATCAGCCCCAGCATTTT.

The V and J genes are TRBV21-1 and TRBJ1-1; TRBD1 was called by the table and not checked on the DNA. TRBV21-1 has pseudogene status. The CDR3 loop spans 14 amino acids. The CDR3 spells CASSKGPIDTEAFF. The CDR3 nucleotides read TGTGCCAGCAGCAAGGGCCCTATCGACACTGAAGCTTTCTTT.

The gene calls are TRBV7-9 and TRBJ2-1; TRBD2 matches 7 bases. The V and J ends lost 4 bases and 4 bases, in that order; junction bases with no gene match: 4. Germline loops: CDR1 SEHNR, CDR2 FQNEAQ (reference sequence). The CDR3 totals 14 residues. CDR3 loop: CASSSTSEYNEQFF. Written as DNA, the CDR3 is TGTGCCAGCAGCTCTACTAGCGAGTACAATGAGCAGTTCTTC.

The CDR3 loop reads CASSPIGGGYNEQFF. The CDR3 DNA is TGCGCCAGCAGCCCCATCGGGGGAGGTTACAATGAGCAGTTCTTC. The rearrangement uses TRBV5-1 and TRBJ2-1, with a weak D call TRBD2 (6 bases). The germline CDR1 and CDR2 sequences are SGHRS and YFSETQ. This CDR3 has 15 amino acids. V was clipped by 4 bases and J by 4 bases, with 15 bases between them. Combining the CDR3 with reference TRBV5-1 and TRBJ2-1 gives the whole variable domain KAGVTQTPRYLIKTRGQQVTLSCSPISGHRSVSWYQQTPGQGLQFLFEYFSETQRNKGNFPGRFSGRQFSNSRSEMNVSTLELGDSALYLCASSPIGGGYNEQFFGPGTRLTVL.

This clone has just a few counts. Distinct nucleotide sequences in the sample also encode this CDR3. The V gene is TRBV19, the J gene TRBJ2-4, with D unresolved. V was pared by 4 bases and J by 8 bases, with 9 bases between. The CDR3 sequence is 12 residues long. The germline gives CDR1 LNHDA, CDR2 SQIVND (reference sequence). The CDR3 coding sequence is TGTGCCAGTAGTAGTCGCACTGACATTCAGTACTTC. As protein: CASSSRTDIQYF. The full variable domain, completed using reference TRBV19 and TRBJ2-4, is DGGITQSPKYLFRKEGQNVTLSCEQNLNHDAMYWYRQDPGQGLRLIYYSQIVNDFQKGDIAEGYSVSREKKESFPLTVTSAQKNPTAFYLCASSSRTDIQYFGAGTRLSVL.

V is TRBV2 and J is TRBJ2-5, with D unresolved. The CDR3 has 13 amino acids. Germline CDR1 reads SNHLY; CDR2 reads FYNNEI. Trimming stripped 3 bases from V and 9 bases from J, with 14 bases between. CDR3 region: CASSDGSFGPQYF. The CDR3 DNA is TGTGCCAGCAGTGATGGGTCATTCGGGCCCCAGTACTTC.

This chain's CDR3 is CAISEGDRGKGDEQYF. Written as DNA, the CDR3 is TGTGCCATCAGTGAGGGAGACAGGGGGAAGGGGGACGAGCAGTACTTC. This rearrangement joins TRBV10-3 to TRBJ2-7, with TRBD1 identical over 9 bases. Looked up from germline, CDR1 is ENHRY and CDR2 is SYGVKD. CDR3 length equals 16 residues. The V gene end was trimmed by 2 bases and the J gene end by 5 bases; junction bases not matched to a gene: 10.

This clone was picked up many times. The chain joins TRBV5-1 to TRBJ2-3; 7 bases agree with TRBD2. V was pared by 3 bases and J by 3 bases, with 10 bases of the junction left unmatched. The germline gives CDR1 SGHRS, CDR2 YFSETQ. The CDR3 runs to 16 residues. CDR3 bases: TGCGCCAGCAGCTCATCCGCGGCTAGCGGTACAGATACGCAGTATTTT. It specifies CASSSSAASGTDTQYF. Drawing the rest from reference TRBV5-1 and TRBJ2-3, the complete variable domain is KAGVTQTPRYLIKTRGQQVTLSCSPISGHRSVSWYQQTPGQGLQFLFEYFSETQRNKGNFPGRFSGRQFSNSRSEMNVSTLELGDSALYLCASSSSAASGTDTQYFGPGTRLTVL.

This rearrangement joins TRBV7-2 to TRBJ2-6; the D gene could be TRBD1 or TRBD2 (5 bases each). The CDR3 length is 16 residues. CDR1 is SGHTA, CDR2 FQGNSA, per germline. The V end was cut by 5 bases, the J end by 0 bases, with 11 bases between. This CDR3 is CASSPVGASGANVLTF. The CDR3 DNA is TGTGCCAGCAGCCCGGTCGGGGCCTCTGGGGCCAACGTCCTGACTTTC.

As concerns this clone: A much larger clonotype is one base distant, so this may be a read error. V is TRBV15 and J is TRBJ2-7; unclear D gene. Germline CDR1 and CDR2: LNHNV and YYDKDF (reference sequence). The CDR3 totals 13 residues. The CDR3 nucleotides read TGTGCCACCAGCGGAGACAACGCCGACGAGCAGTACTTC. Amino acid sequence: CATSGDNADEQYF.

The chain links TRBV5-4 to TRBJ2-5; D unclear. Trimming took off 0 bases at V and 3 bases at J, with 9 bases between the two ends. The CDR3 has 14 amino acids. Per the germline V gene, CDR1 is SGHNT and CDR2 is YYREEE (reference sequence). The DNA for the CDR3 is TGTGCCAGCAGCTTGGAGCAGATGAAAGAGACCCAGTACTTC. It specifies CASSLEQMKETQYF.

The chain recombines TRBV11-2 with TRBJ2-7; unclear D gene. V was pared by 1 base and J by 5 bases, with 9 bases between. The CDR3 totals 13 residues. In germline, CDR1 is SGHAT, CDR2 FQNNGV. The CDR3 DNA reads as TGTGCCAGCAGCTTAGGGATTTTGGACGAGCAGTACTTC. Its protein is CASSLGILDEQYF.

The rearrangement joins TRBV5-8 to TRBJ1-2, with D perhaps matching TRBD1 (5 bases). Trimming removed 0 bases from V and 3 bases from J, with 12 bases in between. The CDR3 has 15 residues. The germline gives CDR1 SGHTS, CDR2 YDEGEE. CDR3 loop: CASSLESGLDYGYTF. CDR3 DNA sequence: TGTGCCAGCAGCTTGGAATCAGGGCTGGACTATGGCTACACCTTC.

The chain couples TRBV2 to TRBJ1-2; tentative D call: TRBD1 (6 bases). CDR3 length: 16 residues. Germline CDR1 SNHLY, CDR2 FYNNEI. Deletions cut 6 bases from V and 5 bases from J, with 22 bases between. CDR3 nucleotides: TGTGCCAGCAGGCCACGACAGGCCTACGCAGGGTATGGCTACACCTTC. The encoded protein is CASRPRQAYAGYGYTF.

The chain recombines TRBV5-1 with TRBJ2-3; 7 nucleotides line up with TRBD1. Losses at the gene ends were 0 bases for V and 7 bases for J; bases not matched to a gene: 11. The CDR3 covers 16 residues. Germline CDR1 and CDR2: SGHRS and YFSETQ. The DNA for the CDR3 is TGCGCCAGCAGCTTGGGGGGGACAGCTTCGTCAAATACGCAGTATTTT. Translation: CASSLGGTASSNTQYF.

The CDR3 reads CASSFLAGADTQYF. The CDR3 DNA is TGTGCCAGCAGCTTCCTAGCGGGAGCAGATACGCAGTATTTT. The chain carries TRBV5-6 and TRBJ2-3; 10 bases line up with TRBD2. This CDR3 is 14 amino acids long. V was pared by 2 bases and J by 4 bases, with 1 base of the junction left unmatched. Looked up from germline, CDR1 is SGHDT and CDR2 is YYEEEE. Full variable domain (outside the CDR3, taken from reference TRBV5-6 and TRBJ2-3): DAGVTQSPTHLIKTRGQQVTLRCSPKSGHDTVSWYQQALGQGPQFIFQYYEEEERQRGNFPDRFSGHQFPNYSSELNVNALLLGDSALYLCASSFLAGADTQYFGPGTRLTVL.

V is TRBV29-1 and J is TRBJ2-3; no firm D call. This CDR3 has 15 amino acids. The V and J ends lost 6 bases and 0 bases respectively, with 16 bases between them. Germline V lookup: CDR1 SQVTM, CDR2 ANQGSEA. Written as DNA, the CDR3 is TGCAGCGTGGGCGGCGGAGCGAGTAGCACAGATACGCAGTATTTT. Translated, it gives CSVGGGASSTDTQYF.

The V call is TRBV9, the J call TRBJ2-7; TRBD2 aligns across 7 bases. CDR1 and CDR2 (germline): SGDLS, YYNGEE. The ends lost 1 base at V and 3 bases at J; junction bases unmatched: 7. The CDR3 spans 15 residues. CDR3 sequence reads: CASSVREDNYYEQYF. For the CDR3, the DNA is TGTGCCAGCAGCGTACGGGAGGACAACTACTACGAGCAGTACTTC. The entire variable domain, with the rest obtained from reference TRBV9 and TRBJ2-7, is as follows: DSGVTQTPKHLITATGQRVTLRCSPRSGDLSVYWYQQSLDQGLQFLIQYYNGEERAKGNILERFSAQQFPDLHSELNLSSLELGDSALYFCASSVREDNYYEQYFGPGTRLTVT.

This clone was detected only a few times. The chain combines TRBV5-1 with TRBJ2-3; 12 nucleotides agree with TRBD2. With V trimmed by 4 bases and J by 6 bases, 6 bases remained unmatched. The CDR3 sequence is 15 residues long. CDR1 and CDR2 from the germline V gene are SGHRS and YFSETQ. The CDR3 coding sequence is TGCGCCAGCAGCCCGGGGACTAGCGGGTATGATACGCAGTATTTT. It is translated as CASSPGTSGYDTQYF. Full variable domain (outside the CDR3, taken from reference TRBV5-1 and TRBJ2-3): KAGVTQTPRYLIKTRGQQVTLSCSPISGHRSVSWYQQTPGQGLQFLFEYFSETQRNKGNFPGRFSGRQFSNSRSEMNVSTLELGDSALYLCASSPGTSGYDTQYFGPGTRLTVL.

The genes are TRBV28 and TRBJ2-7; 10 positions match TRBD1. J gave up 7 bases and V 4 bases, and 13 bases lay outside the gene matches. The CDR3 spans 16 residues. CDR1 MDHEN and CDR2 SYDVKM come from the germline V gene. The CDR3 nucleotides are TGTGCCAGCAGTTCCCCTCCGGGACAGGGGTCCGGGGAGCAGTACTTC. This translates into CASSSPPGQGSGEQYF.

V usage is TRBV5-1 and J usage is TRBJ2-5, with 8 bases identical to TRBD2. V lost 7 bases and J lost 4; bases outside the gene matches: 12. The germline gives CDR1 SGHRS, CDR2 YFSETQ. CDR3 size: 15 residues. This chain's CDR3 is CASCDVLAGTETQYF. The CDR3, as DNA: TGCGCCAGCTGTGATGTTCTAGCGGGTACAGAGACCCAGTACTTC.

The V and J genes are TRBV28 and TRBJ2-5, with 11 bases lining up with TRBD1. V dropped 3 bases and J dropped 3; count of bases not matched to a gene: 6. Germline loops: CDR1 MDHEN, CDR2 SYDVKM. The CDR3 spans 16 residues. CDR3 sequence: CASSFFGQGAEETQYF. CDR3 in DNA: TGTGCCAGCAGTTTTTTTGGACAGGGGGCTGAAGAGACCCAGTACTTC.

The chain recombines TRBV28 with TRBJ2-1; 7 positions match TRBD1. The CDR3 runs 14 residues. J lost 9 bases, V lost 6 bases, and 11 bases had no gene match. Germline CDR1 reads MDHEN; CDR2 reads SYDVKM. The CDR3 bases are TGTGCCAGCAGCCCACGACAGGGCACGGGTGAGCAGTTCTTC. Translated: CASSPRQGTGEQFF.

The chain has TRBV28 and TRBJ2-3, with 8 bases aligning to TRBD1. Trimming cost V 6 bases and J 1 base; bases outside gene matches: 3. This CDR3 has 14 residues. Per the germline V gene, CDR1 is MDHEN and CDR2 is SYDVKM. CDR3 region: CASRPTGGTDTQYF. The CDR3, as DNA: TGTGCCAGCAGACCGACAGGGGGCACAGATACGCAGTATTTT.

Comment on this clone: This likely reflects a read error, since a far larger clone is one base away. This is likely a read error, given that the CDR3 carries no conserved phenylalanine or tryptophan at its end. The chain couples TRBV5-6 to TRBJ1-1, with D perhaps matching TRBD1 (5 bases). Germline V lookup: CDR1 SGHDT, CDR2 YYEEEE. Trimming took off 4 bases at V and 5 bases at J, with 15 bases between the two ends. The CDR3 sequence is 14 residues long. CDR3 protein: CASSPRGAWTEAFS. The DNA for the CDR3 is TGTGCCAGCAGCCCTCGAGGGGCTTGGACTGAAGCTTTCTCT.

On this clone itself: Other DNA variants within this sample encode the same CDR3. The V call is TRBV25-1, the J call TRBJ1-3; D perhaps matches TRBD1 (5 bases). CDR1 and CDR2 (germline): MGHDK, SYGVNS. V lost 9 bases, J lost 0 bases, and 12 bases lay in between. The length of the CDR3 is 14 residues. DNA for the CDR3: TGTGCCAGTACCGACAGCCTCTCTGGAAACACCATATATTTT. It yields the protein CASTDSLSGNTIYF.

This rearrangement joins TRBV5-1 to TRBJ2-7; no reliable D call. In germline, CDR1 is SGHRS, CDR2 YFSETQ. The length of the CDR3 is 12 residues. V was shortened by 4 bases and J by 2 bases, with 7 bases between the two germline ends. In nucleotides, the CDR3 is TGCGCCAGCAGCGCGGATACCTACGAGCAGTACTTC. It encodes CASSADTYEQYF. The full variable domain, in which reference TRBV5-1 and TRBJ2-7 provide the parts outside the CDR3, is KAGVTQTPRYLIKTRGQQVTLSCSPISGHRSVSWYQQTPGQGLQFLFEYFSETQRNKGNFPGRFSGRQFSNSRSEMNVSTLELGDSALYLCASSADTYEQYFGPGTRLTVT.